These T cell receptor beta chains were read from a single sample in a study of blood T cell repertoires in COVID-19. This table comes from immunoSEQ multiplex PCR, and its TCRdb copy is limited to in-frame clones, with some not included. This sample carries around 270,000 clones, about 90% of them seen once, and the ten largest clones take 2% to 3%. Sequencing input: peripheral blood. All receptors come from a woman aged 45-59 years with acute or convalescent COVID-19. Each CDR3 is given without its conserved first and last residue. Size values are once, few and many counts, or a class for expanded clones, and some rows have none.

v_gene: TRBV3-1/TRBV3-2; j_gene: TRBJ1-2; abundance: .; CDR3aa: ASSQDLGTGFFGGYGYT
v_gene: TRBV5-5; j_gene: TRBJ1-1; abundance: .; CDR3aa: ASSWTVVNTEAF
v_gene: TRBV5-1; j_gene: TRBJ2-4; abundance: .; CDR3aa: ASSLVAGGDGKNIQY
v_gene: TRBV29-1; j_gene: TRBJ1-2; abundance: .; CDR3aa: SVAVSGGYT
v_gene: TRBV30; j_gene: TRBJ1-1; abundance: .; CDR3aa: AWSFLGRDTEAF
v_gene: TRBV11-1; j_gene: TRBJ2-4; abundance: .; CDR3aa: ASSLDLAKNIQY
v_gene: TRBV15; j_gene: TRBJ2-3; abundance: .; CDR3aa: ATSRLSWRDTQY
v_gene: TRBV25-1; j_gene: TRBJ2-2; abundance: .; CDR3aa: ASSKSTGTGELF
v_gene: TRBV19; j_gene: TRBJ1-2; abundance: .; CDR3aa: ASSNNGQGEGYGYT
v_gene: TRBV28; j_gene: TRBJ2-7; abundance: once; CDR3aa: ASSDGQGRPYEQY
v_gene: TRBV6-5; j_gene: TRBJ1-1; abundance: .; CDR3aa: ASRRDRGKAEAF
v_gene: TRBV28; j_gene: TRBJ1-5; abundance: few; CDR3aa: ASSPRMNRGHYQPQH
v_gene: TRBV12-3/TRBV12-4; j_gene: TRBJ1-1; abundance: .; CDR3aa: ASSLVRASEAF